This T cell receptor beta chain was found in a study of Graves' ophthalmopathy and Graves' hyperthyroidism. Study outcomes and limitations: Among thyroid clonotypes expanded above 0.001 frequency, most also appeared in blood. Ophthalmopathy could be told apart from stable hyperthyroidism by a 13-signature model (about 88% sensitivity, around 78% specificity).

The CDR3 is 15 residues long. Per germline, CDR1 SGHDN and CDR2 FVKESK. Trimming removed 4 bases from V and 0 bases from J; junction bases left unmatched: 3. A remark on this clonotype: Its antigen is unknown.

PBMCs were isolated by Ficoll-Paque density gradient centrifugation, using roughly 10 ml of fresh peripheral blood as the starting material. Researchers took RNA transcripts and amplified TCR beta CDR3 regions from them. In the first round, RT-PCR was carried out with HTBI primers, and a multiplex PCR formed the second round. Via MiXCR, TCRdb re-called the multiplex PCR reads, giving one row per CDR3 protein. The data hold 660,000 or so distinct CDR3 sequences, with more than 40% observed a single time. Sequenced sample: peripheral blood. The sequence was obtained from an adult man with Graves' ophthalmopathy. The V and J genes are TRBV14 and TRBJ1-2, with TRBD1 matching over 9 bases. CDR3: CASSPGQGSNYGYTF. The CDR3 region has the DNA TGTGCCAGCAGCCCGGGACAGGGCTCTAACTATGGCTACACCTTC.